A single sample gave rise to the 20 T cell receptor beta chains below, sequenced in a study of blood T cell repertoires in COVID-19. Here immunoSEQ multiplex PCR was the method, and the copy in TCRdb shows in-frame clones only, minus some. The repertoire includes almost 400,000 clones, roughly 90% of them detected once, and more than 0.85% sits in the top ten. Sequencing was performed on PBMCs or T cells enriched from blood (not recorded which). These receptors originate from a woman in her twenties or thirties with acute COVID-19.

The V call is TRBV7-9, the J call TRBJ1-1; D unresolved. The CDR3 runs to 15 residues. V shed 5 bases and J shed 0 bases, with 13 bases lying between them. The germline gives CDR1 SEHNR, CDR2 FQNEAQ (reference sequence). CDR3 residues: CASSPYSGLNTEAFF. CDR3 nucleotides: TGTGCCAGCAGCCCATATAGCGGCCTGAACACTGAAGCTTTCTTT.

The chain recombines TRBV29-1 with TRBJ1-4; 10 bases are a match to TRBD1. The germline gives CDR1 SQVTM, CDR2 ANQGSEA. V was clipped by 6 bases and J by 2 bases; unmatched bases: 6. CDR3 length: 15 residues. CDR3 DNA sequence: TGCAGCGTCGGGACAGGGGTTGGGACTAATGAAAAACTGTTTTTT. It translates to CSVGTGVGTNEKLFF.

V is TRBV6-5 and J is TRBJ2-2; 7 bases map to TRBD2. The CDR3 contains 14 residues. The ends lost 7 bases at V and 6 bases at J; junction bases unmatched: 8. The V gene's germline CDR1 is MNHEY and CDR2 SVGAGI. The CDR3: CASTTFSGSGELFF. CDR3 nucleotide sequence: TGTGCCAGCACCACCTTTAGCGGGTCCGGGGAGCTGTTTTTT.

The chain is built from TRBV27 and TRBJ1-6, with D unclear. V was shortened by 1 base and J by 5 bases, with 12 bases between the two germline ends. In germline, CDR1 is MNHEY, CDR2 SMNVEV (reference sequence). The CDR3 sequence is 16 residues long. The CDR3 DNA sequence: TGTGCCAGCAGTTTATATCGGCTAACTAATAATTCACCCCTCCACTTT. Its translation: CASSLYRLTNNSPLHF.

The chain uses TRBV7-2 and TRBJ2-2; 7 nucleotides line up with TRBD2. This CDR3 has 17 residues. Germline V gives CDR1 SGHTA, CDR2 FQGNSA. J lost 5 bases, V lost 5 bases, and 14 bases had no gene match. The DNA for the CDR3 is TGTGCCAGCAGCACCCGGAGGGAGGGGCTAAGGACCGGGGAGCTGTTTTTT. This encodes CASSTRREGLRTGELFF.

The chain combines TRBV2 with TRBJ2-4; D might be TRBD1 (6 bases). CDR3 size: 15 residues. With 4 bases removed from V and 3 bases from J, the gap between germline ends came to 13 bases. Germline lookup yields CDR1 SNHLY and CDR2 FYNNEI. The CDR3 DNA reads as TGTGCCAGCAGTGGAAGGACAGTAGGCAAAAACATTCAGTACTTC. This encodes CASSGRTVGKNIQYF.

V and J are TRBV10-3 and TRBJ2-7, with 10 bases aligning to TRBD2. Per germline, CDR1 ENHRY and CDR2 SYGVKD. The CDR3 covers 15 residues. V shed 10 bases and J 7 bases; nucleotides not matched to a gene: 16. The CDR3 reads CATLSSGGPAGEQYF. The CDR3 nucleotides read TGTGCCACCCTCTCTAGCGGGGGTCCCGCGGGTGAGCAGTACTTC.

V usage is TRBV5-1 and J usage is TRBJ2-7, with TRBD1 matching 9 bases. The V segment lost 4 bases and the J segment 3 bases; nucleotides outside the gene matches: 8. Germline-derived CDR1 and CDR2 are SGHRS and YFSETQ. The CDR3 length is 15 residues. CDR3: CASSPDGQGNYEQYF. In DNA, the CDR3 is TGCGCCAGCAGCCCAGATGGACAGGGGAACTACGAGCAGTACTTC.

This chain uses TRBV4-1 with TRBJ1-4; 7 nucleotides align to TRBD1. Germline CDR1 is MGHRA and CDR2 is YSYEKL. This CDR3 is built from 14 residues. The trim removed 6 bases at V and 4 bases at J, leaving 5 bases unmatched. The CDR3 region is CASRSGQNNEKLFF. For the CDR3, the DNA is TGCGCCAGCAGATCGGGACAGAATAATGAAAAACTGTTTTTT.

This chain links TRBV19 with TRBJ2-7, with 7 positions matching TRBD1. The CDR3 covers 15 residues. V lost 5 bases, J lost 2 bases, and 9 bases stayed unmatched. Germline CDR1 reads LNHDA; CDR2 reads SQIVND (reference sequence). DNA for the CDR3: TGTGCCAGTAGTCCCTCCGGGACAGCGGCCTACGAGCAGTACTTC. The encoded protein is CASSPSGTAAYEQYF.

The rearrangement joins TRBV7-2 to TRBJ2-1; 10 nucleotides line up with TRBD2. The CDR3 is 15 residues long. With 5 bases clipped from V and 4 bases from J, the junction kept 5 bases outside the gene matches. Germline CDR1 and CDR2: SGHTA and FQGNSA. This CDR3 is CASSKTSGVYNEQFF. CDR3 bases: TGTGCCAGCAGCAAAACTAGCGGGGTATACAATGAGCAGTTCTTC.

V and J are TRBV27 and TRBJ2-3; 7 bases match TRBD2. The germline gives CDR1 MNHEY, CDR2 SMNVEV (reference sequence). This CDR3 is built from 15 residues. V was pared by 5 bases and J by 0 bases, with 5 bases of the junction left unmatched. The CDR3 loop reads CASSAGGTSTDTQYF. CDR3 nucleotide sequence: TGTGCCAGCAGTGCCGGGGGGACCAGCACAGATACGCAGTATTTT.

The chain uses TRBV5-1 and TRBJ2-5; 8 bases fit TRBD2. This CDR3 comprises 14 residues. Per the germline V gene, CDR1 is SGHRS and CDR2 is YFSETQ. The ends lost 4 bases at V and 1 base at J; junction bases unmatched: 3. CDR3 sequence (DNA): TGCGCCAGCAGCCCCGGGACTAGCCAAGAGACCCAGTACTTC. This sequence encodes CASSPGTSQETQYF.

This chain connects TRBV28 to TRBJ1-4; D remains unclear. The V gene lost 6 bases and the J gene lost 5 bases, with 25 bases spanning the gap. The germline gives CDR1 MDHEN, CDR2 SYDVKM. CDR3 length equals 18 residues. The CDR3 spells CASSSTPSLGVGNEKLFF. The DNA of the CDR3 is TGTGCCAGCAGCTCCACCCCGAGTCTCGGGGTAGGCAATGAAAAACTGTTTTTT.

The chain's CDR3 is CASSSRQVGGAIDTQYF. As DNA, the CDR3 is TGTGCCAGCAGCAGCCGCCAGGTCGGGGGGGCGATAGATACGCAGTATTTT. The chain couples TRBV11-2 to TRBJ2-3; 8 bases are a match to TRBD2. Germline V gene lookup returns CDR1 SGHAT and CDR2 FQNNGV. Germline trimming cut 5 bases from V and 5 bases from J; bases unmatched to any gene: 15. The CDR3 contains 17 residues.

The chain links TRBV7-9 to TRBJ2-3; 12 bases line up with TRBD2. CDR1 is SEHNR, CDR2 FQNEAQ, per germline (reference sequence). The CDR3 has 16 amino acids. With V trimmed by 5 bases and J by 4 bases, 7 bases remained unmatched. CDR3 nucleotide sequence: TGTGCCAGCAGCCGATTCCTAGCGGGGGGGCCAGATACGCAGTATTTT. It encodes CASSRFLAGGPDTQYF.

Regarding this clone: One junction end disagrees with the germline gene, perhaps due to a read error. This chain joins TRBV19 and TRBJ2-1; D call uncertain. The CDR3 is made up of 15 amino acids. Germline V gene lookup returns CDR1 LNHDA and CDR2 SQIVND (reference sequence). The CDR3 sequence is CASSLDYPRDNEQFF. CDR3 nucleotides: TGTGCCAGTAGTTTAGATTACCCGAGAGACAATGAGCAGTTCTTC.

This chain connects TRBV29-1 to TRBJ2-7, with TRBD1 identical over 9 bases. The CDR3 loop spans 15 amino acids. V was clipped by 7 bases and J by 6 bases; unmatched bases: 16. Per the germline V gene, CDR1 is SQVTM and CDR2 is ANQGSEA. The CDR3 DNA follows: TGCAGCGCCACCCGGACAGGGGCGCCGGATCGCGAGCAGTACTTC. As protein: CSATRTGAPDREQYF.

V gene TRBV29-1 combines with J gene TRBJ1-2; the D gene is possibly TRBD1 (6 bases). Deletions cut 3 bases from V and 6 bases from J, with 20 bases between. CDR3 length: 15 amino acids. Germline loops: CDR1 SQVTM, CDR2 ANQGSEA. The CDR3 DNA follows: TGCAGCGTTGAGGGATATCGGGGAACAGGGAATGGCTACACCTTC. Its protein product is CSVEGYRGTGNGYTF.

CDR3 residues: CASSPNRPGLVFEQYF. DNA of the CDR3: TGCGCCAGCAGCCCCAATCGACCGGGACTAGTGTTCGAGCAGTACTTC. The rearrangement joins TRBV5-1 to TRBJ2-7; 8 bases match TRBD2. Germline lookup yields CDR1 SGHRS and CDR2 YFSETQ. V was clipped by 4 bases and J by 6 bases; unmatched bases: 15. The CDR3 loop spans 16 amino acids.